This T cell receptor (beta chain) was sequenced in a study of early T cells in non-severe SARS-CoV-2 infection. Across the whole study: Investigators sequenced bulk RNA drawn from unsorted whole blood, and chains remained unpaired.

CDR1 and CDR2 (germline): SGHRS, YFSETQ. The V segment lost 4 bases and the J segment 5 bases; nucleotides outside the gene matches: 7. This CDR3 is built from 15 residues. There are many counts of this clonotype. TCRdb re-called the 5' RACE reads through MiXCR, storing one row per CDR3 protein. The sample holds fewer than 100,000 distinct CDR3 sequences, 5% to 7% seen once. The sequence was obtained from an adult who was a healthcare worker with PCR-confirmed SARS-CoV-2 infection or an uninfected control (not recorded which). V is TRBV5-1 and J is TRBJ2-1; 9 nucleotides align to TRBD2. Sequencing was done on a sample of whole blood. CDR3 DNA sequence: TGCGCCAGCAGCGGGGGGCCTAGCGGGGACAATGAGCAGTTCTTC. Its protein is CASSGGPSGDNEQFF.